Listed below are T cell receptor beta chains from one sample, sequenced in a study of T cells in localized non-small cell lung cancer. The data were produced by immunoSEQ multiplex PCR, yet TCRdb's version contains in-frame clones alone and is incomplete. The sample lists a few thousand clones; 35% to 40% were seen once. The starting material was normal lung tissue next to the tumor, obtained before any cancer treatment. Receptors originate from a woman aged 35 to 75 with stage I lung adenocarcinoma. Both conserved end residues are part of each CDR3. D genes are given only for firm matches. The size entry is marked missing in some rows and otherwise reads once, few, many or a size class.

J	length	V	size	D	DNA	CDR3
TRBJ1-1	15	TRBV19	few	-	TGTGCCAGTAGTGCTAGGGGTTTGGGGGACACTGAAGCTTTCTTT	CASSARGLGDTEAFF
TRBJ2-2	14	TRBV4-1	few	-	TGCGCCAGCAGGCATGGGCCGAACACCGGGGAGCTGTTTTTT	CASRHGPNTGELFF
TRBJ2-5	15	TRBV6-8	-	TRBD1	TGTGCCAGCAGTATCCTCTCGGGGACAGGGGAGACCCAGTACTTC	CASSILSGTGETQYF
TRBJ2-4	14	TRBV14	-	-	TGTGCCAGCAGCCAAGGAAAAGGGGGGAACATTCAGTACTTC	CASSQGKGGNIQYF
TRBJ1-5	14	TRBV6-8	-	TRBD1	TGTGCCACCCGCGGACAGGGGGGTGATCAGCCCCAGCATTTT	CATRGQGGDQPQHF
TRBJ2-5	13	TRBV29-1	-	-	TGCAGCGCCGTGTTGGGAGGTCAAGAGACCCAGTACTTC	CSAVLGGQETQYF
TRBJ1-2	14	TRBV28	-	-	TGTGCCAGCAGTCCTACCCGGCTGGGCTATGGCTACACCTTC	CASSPTRLGYGYTF
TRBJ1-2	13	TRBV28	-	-	TGTGCCAGCAGTTTTTTGGGCGTGGACGGCTACACCTTC	CASSFLGVDGYTF
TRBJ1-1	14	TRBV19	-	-	TGTGCCAGTAGTATTCGAGGGGTTAACACTGAAGCTTTCTTT	CASSIRGVNTEAFF
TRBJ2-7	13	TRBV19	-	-	TGTGCCAGTAGTGACGGGATCGGCGTTCGGCAGTACTTC	CASSDGIGVRQYF
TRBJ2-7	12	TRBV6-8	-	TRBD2	TGTGCCAGCAAGGGAGGGCGGCCCGAGCAGTACTTC	CASKGGRPEQYF
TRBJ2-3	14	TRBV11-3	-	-	TGTGCCAGCACCCAGAGCGGAGGCACAGATACGCAGTATTTT	CASTQSGGTDTQYF
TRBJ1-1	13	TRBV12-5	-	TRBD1	TGTGCCAGCATTCAAACAGGGGGGACTGAAGCTTTCTTT	CASIQTGGTEAFF
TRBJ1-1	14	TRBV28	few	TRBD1	TGTGCCAGCAGGACCCAGGGGGGCTTCTATGAAGCTTTCTTT	CASRTQGGFYEAFF
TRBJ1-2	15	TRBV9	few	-	TGTGCCAGCAGCGTATCGTCAGGGGACCCCTATGGCTACACCTTC	CASSVSSGDPYGYTF
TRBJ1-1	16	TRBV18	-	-	TGTGCCAGCTCACCGGGGTTTCCGGGAGGAAACACTGAAGCTTTCTTT	CASSPGFPGGNTEAFF
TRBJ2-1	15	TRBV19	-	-	TGTGCCAGTAGTATAGAGGGAGAAGCCTACAATGAGCAGTTCTTC	CASSIEGEAYNEQFF
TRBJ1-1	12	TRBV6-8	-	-	TGTGCCAGCAGTGAGCAGAAGGGCCGGGCTTTCTTT	CASSEQKGRAFF
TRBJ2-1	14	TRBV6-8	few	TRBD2	TGTGCCAGCTCCCGGGAGGCCGTCACAATGGAGCAGTTCTTC	CASSREAVTMEQFF
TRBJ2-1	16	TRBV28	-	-	TGTGCCAGCAGCCCTTCATTGAGGAGCCCTTACAATGAGCAGTTCTTC	CASSPSLRSPYNEQFF
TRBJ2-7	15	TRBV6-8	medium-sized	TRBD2	TGTGCCAGCAGGGATCGGGAGGGCGGATCCTACGAGCAGTACTTC	CASRDREGGSYEQYF
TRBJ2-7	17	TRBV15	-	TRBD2	TGTGCCACCAGCAGTGATAGGACTAGCGGGAATTATTACGAGCAGTACTTC	CATSSDRTSGNYYEQYF
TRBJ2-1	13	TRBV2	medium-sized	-	TGTGCCAGCAAAGTTCGAGGGAGCGATGAGCAGTTCTTC	CASKVRGSDEQFF
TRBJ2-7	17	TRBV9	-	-	TGTGCCAGCAGTGAGGTGGTACTCCACCTGAGGACCTACGAGCAGTACTTC	CASSEVVLHLRTYEQYF
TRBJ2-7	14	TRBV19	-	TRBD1	TGTGCCAGTACCGCGACAGGGGAAAGGTACGAGCAGTACTTC	CASTATGERYEQYF